The 15 T cell receptor beta chains given below trace back to one sample, sequenced in a study of T-cell reconstitution after alpha-beta-depleted transplantation in children. Unique molecular identifiers were incorporated into the prepared TCRbeta library. TCRdb fed the PCR reads into MiXCR, producing one record per CDR3 protein. This table holds under 850,000 distinct CDR3 sequences, roughly 13% found once. The sample here was PBMCs, taken before TCRalphabeta/CD19-depleted stem cell transplant. The receptors originated from a girl aged 2 to 9 with congenital amegakaryocytic thrombocytopenia, due to receive a stem cell transplant.

The chain combines TRBV10-3 with TRBJ2-7; D is uncertain. The CDR3 is 11 amino acids. Germline V lookup: CDR1 ENHRY, CDR2 SYGVKD. V shed 8 bases and J shed 1 base, with 6 bases lying between them. CDR3: CAIGPSYEQYF. CDR3 coding DNA: TGTGCCATCGGGCCTTCCTACGAGCAGTACTTC.

This clonotype was picked up many times. This chain links TRBV29-1 with TRBJ2-2; weak D call: TRBD2 (5 bases). The germline gives CDR1 SQVTM, CDR2 ANQGSEA. The V end lost 0 bases, the J end lost 4 bases, and 24 bases lay between the germline ends. There are 19 residues in the CDR3. This CDR3 reads CSVEDREADPTSSTGELFF. In DNA form, the CDR3 reads TGCAGCGTTGAAGATCGGGAAGCAGATCCCACCTCTAGCACCGGGGAGCTGTTTTTT.

This chain uses TRBV4-1 with TRBJ2-5; 8 nucleotides line up with TRBD2. The CDR3 extends over 19 amino acids. The germline V gene encodes CDR1 MGHRA and CDR2 YSYEKL. Losses at the gene ends were 0 bases for V and 5 bases for J; bases not matched to a gene: 17. As DNA, the CDR3 is TGCGCCAGCAGCCAAGATTTCATATTAGCGGGGTCGCCGGGCGAGACCCAGTACTTC. Protein product: CASSQDFILAGSPGETQYF.

This clonotype was seen only a few times. The V gene is TRBV12-3 or TRBV12-4, the J gene TRBJ2-7, with no clear D. This CDR3 comprises 13 residues. The ends were cut back, 4 bases at V and 6 bases at J, with 13 bases in the middle. For the CDR3, the DNA is TGTGCCAGCAGTTCGGTCCACCCTGCCGAGCAGTACTTC. Translation: CASSSVHPAEQYF.

This clonotype was detected many times. The V and J genes are TRBV5-1 and TRBJ1-1; maybe TRBD1 (5 bases). Trimming took 5 bases from V and 4 from J, leaving 18 bases between them. CDR3 length equals 15 residues. Germline V lookup: CDR1 SGHRS, CDR2 YFSETQ. CDR3 DNA sequence: TGCGCCAGCAGATCGATCTGGGGCAACCTCACTGAAGCTTTCTTT. Encoded protein: CASRSIWGNLTEAFF.

The rearrangement uses TRBV7-9 and TRBJ2-1, with D unclear. Per the germline V gene, CDR1 is SEHNR and CDR2 is FQNEAQ (reference sequence). The CDR3 spans 14 residues. V was clipped by 2 bases and J by 5 bases, with 10 bases between them. The CDR3 sequence: CASSLRLPDNEQFF. CDR3 coding DNA: TGTGCCAGCAGCTTACGACTGCCAGACAATGAGCAGTTCTTC.

This clonotype was observed many times. This chain joins TRBV29-1 and TRBJ2-1; 13 bases are shared with TRBD2. CDR1 SQVTM and CDR2 ANQGSEA come from the germline V gene. The CDR3 has 13 amino acids. The J segment lost 6 bases and the V segment lost 6 bases, leaving 2 bases of the junction unmatched. CDR3 DNA: TGCAGCGTGTGGACTAGCGGGGGCAATGAGCAGTTCTTC. This encodes CSVWTSGGNEQFF.

Many counts were recorded for this clonotype. The CDR3 region is CASSLTVSNTEAFF. CDR3 bases: TGCGCCAGCAGCTTGACAGTGTCGAACACTGAAGCTTTCTTT. The V and J genes are TRBV5-1 and TRBJ1-1; D remains unclear. V gave up 1 base and J gave up 1 base, with 8 bases separating them. The CDR3 has 14 amino acids. Germline CDR1 is SGHRS and CDR2 is YFSETQ.

The table lists this clonotype with many counts. The CDR3 DNA is TGTGCCAGCACCCCGGGCAGGCTAGCGGTAGCCAAAAACATTCAGTACTTC. As protein: CASTPGRLAVAKNIQYF. This chain joins TRBV12-3 or TRBV12-4 and TRBJ2-4; TRBD2 matches at 7 bases. V lost 7 bases and J lost 0; bases outside the gene matches: 12. The CDR3 length is 17 residues.

The chain recombines TRBV7-9 with TRBJ1-1; D is perhaps TRBD1 (5 bases). CDR1 SEHNR and CDR2 FQNEAQ come from the germline V gene (reference sequence). V was cut by 5 bases and J by 8 bases, with 18 bases left in between. The CDR3 contains 14 residues. CDR3 region: CASSPLAGSSEAFF. CDR3 nucleotide sequence: TGTGCCAGCAGCCCACTAGCAGGGAGCTCAGAAGCTTTCTTT.

This clonotype was counted only a few times. The gene calls are TRBV4-1 and TRBJ1-2; 8 nucleotides agree with TRBD1. The CDR3 has 14 amino acids. V was clipped by 6 bases and J by 2 bases; unmatched bases: 5. CDR1 and CDR2 from the germline V gene are MGHRA and YSYEKL. CDR3 DNA: TGCGCCAGCAGGTTGACAGGGGAAAACTATGGCTACACCTTC. It translates to CASRLTGENYGYTF.

This clonotype was observed at least ten times. The chain links TRBV7-9 to TRBJ2-7; no reliable D call. This CDR3 region has 14 residues. Germline assignment: CDR1 SEHNR and CDR2 FQNEAQ (reference sequence). V dropped 5 bases and J dropped 3 bases, with 14 bases sitting between them. The CDR3 here is CASSGRAQIYEQYF. The CDR3 region has the DNA TGTGCCAGCAGCGGAAGAGCTCAGATCTACGAGCAGTACTTC.

This clonotype occurred many times. The rearrangement uses TRBV20-1 and TRBJ1-2; D call uncertain. The germline V gene encodes CDR1 DFQATT and CDR2 SNEGSKA (reference sequence). The CDR3 runs 11 residues. Deletions cut 1 base from V and 8 bases from J, with 8 bases between. This CDR3 reads CSARGGSGYTF. The CDR3 bases are TGCAGTGCTAGAGGAGGGAGCGGCTACACCTTC.

This clonotype has at least ten counts. In DNA form, the CDR3 reads TGCAGTGCTAGCCTGCGGGGTAGCTCCTACAATGAGCAGTTCTTC. It is translated as CSASLRGSSYNEQFF. J is TRBJ2-1 and V is TRBV20-1, with D possibly TRBD2 on 6 matching bases. The germline V gene encodes CDR1 DFQATT and CDR2 SNEGSKA (reference sequence). V gave up 3 bases and J gave up 0 bases, with 12 bases separating them. The CDR3 totals 15 residues.

This clonotype was observed at least ten times. The V gene is TRBV20-1, the J gene TRBJ1-5, with D possibly matching TRBD1 (6 bases). The germline V gene has CDR1 DFQATT and CDR2 SNEGSKA (reference sequence). V lost 2 bases, J lost 6 bases, and 14 bases lay in between. The CDR3 loop spans 14 amino acids. This chain's CDR3 is CSARNTGPVQPQHF. In DNA, the CDR3 is TGCAGTGCTAGAAATACAGGGCCGGTTCAGCCCCAGCATTTT.